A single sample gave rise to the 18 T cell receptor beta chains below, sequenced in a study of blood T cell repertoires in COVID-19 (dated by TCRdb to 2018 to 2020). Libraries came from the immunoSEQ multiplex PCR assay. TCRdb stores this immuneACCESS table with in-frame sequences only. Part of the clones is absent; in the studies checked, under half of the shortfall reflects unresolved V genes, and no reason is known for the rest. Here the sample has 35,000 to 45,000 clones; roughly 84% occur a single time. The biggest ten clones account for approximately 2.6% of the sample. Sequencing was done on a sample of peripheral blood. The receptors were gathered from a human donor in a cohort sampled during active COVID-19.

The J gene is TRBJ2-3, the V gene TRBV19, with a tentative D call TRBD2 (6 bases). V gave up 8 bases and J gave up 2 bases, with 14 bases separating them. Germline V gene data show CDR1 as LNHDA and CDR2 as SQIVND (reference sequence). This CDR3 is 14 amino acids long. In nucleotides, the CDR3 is TGTGCCAGTGAGACTAGGGGACCCACAGATACGCAGTATTTT. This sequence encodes CASETRGPTDTQYF.

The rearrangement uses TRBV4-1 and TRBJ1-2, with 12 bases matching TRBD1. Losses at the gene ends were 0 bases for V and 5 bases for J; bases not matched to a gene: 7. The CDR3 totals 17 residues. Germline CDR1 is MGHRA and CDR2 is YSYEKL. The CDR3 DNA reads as TGCGCCAGCAGCCAAGATTCCGGGGGACAGGGGGCTTATGGCTACACCTTC. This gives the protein CASSQDSGGQGAYGYTF.

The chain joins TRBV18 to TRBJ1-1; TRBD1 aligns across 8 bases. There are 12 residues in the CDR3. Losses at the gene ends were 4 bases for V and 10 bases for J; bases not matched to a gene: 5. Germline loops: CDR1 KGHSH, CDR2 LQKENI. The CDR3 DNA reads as TGTGCCAGCTCACTCAGACAGGGGATAGCTTTCTTT. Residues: CASSLRQGIAFF.

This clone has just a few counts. DNA of the CDR3: TGTGCCGGCGGAAGGACGGGGGGCACCGGGGAGCTGTTTTTT. This codes for CAGGRTGGTGELFF. The chain employs TRBV19 and TRBJ2-2; TRBD2 matches at 7 bases. The CDR3 sequence is 14 residues long. Germline V lookup: CDR1 LNHDA, CDR2 SQIVND (reference sequence). Unmatched junction bases numbered 10, after V lost 11 bases and J lost 4 bases.

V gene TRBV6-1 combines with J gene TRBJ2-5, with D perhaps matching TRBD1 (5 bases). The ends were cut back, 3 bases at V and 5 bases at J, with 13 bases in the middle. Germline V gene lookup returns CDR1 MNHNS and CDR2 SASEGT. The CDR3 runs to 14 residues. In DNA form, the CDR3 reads TGTGCCAGCAGTGATCCTGGCAGGGCCGAGACCCAGTACTTC. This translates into CASSDPGRAETQYF.

CDR3 sequence reads: CASSPRAGTGGNTIYF. The DNA of the CDR3 is TGTGCCAGCAGCCCTAGGGCTGGGACAGGGGGAAACACCATATATTTT. The J gene is TRBJ1-3, the V gene TRBV9; 9 bases are a match to TRBD1. The V and J ends lost 4 bases and 4 bases, in that order; junction bases with no gene match: 9. The length of the CDR3 is 16 residues. Germline CDR1 and CDR2: SGDLS and YYNGEE.

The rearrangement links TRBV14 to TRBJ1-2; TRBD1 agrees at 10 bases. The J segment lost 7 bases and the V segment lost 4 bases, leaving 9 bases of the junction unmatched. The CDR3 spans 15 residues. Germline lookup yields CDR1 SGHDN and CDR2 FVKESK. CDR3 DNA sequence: TGTGCCAGCAGCCTTCAGCCGGGACAGGGGCCTGGCTACACCTTC. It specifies CASSLQPGQGPGYTF.

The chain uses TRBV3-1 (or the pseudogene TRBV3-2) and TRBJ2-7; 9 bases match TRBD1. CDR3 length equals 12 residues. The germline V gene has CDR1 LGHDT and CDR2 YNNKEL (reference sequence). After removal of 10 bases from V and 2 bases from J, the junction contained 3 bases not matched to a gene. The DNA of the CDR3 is TGTGCCACCCGGGACAGGGCCTACGAGCAGTACTTC. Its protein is CATRDRAYEQYF.

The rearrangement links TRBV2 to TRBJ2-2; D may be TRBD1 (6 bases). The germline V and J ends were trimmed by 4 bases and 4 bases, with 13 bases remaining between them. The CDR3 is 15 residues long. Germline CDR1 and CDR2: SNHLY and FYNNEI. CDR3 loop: CASSALQGATGELFF. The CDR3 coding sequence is TGTGCCAGCAGTGCCCTACAGGGTGCCACCGGGGAGCTGTTTTTT.

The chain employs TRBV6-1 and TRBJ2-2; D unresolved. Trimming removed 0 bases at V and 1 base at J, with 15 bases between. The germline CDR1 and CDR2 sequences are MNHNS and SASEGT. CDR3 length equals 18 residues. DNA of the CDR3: TGTGCCAGCAGTGAAGCGCTTCGAGGTTCGGGGAACACCGGGGAGCTGTTTTTT. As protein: CASSEALRGSGNTGELFF.

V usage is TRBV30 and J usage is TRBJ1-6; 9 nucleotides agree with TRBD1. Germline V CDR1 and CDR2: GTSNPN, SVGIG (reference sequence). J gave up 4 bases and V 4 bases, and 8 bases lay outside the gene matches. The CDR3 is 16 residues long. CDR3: CAWTTGTGSYNSPLHF. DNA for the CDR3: TGTGCCTGGACCACCGGGACAGGGTCTTATAATTCACCCCTCCACTTT.

CDR3 sequence (DNA): TGTGCCAGCAGTTATCTTAATGAGCAGTTCTTC. This codes for CASSYLNEQFF. The chain combines TRBV6-5 with TRBJ2-1; no firm D call. Between the trimmed V and J ends, which lost 3 bases and 7 bases, there was a span of 4 bases. Germline V lookup: CDR1 MNHEY, CDR2 SVGAGI. This CDR3 is 11 amino acids long.

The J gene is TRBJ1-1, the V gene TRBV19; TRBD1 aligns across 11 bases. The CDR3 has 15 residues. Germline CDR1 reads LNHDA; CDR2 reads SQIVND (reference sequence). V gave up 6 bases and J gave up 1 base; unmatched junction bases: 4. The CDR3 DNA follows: TGTGCCAGTAGCGGGACAGGGGGGCCGAACACTGAAGCTTTCTTT. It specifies CASSGTGGPNTEAFF.

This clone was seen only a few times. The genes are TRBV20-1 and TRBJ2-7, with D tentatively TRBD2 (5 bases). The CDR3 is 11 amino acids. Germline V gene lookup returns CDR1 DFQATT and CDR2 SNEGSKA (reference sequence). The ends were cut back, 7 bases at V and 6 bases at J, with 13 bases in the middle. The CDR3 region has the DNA TGCAGTGGGACTTTTACCGGCGAGCAGTACTTC. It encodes CSGTFTGEQYF.

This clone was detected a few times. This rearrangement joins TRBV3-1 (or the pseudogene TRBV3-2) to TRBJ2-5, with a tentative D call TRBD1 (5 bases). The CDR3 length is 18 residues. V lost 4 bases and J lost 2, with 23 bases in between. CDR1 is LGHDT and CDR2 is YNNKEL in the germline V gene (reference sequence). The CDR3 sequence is CASSPTSIWGNHQETQYF. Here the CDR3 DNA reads TGTGCCAGCAGCCCGACCTCAATTTGGGGCAACCATCAAGAGACCCAGTACTTC.

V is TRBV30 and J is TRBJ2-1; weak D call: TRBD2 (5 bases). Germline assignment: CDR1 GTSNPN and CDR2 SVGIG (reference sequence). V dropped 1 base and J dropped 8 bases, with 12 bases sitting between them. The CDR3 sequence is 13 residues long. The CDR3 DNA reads TGTGCCTGGAGTGGCCTAGCTAGCCATGAGCAGTTCTTC. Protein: CAWSGLASHEQFF.

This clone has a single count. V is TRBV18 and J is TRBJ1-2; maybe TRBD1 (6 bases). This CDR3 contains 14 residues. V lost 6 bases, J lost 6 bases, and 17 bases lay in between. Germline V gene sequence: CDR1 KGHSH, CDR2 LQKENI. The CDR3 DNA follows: TGTGCCAGCTCCCGGGGGGGGCAAGAGAATGGCTACACCTTC. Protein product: CASSRGGQENGYTF.

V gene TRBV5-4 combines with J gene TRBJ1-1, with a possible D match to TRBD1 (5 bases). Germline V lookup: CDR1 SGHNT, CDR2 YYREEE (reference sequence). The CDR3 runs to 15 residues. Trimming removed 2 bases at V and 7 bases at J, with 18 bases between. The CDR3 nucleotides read TGTGCCAGCAGCTTCTTCGGGGCGGGGTTCGGTGAAGCTTTCTTT. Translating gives CASSFFGAGFGEAFF. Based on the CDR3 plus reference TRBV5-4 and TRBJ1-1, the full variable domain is ETGVTQSPTHLIKTRGQQVTLRCSSQSGHNTVSWYQQALGQGPQFIFQYYREEENGRGNFPPRFSGLQFPNYSSELNVNALELDDSALYLCASSFFGAGFGEAFFGQGTRLTVV.